The T cell receptor (beta chain) under discussion was sequenced for a study of blood T cell repertoires in COVID-19. Germline V gene data show CDR1 as KGHSH and CDR2 as LQKENI. This CDR3 spans 16 amino acids. The junction had 10 bases not matched to a gene; V was cut back by 3 bases and J by 5 bases. TCRdb keeps only in-frame clones here, not all; method: immunoSEQ multiplex PCR. The sample shows fewer than 400,000 clones, 87% of them seen only once. V and J are TRBV18 and TRBJ1-5; 7 nucleotides line up with TRBD1. The sequence was obtained from a woman in her late teens or twenties who had recovered from COVID-19. Sequenced sample: PBMCs or T cells enriched from blood (not recorded which). The CDR3 coding sequence is TGTGCCAGCTCACCTTATGGGACAGCCGATGATCAGCCCCAGCATTTT. Translation: CASSPYGTADDQPQHF.